Listed here are 20 T cell receptor beta chains from one sample, sequenced in a study of T-cell reconstitution after alpha-beta-depleted transplantation in children. Researchers prepared the TCRbeta library using unique molecular identifiers, the study reports. TCRdb ran MiXCR on the PCR reads and lists one entry per CDR3 protein. The table has about 500,000 distinct CDR3 sequences, approximately 30% seen once. The material was PBMCs from the stem cell graft donor, obtained from the stem cell graft. These receptors were collected from a human donor who donated a stem cell graft to a child with aplastic anemia.

This clonotype was seen a few times. This chain joins TRBV2 and TRBJ1-1; no reliable D call. The V gene lost 9 bases and the J gene lost 4 bases, with 9 bases spanning the gap. The CDR3 is 11 residues long. Germline CDR1 reads SNHLY; CDR2 reads FYNNEI. The CDR3 region is CAREDGTEAFF. The CDR3 region has the DNA TGTGCCAGGGAAGACGGCACTGAAGCTTTCTTT.

The chain links TRBV18 to TRBJ1-6; D possibly corresponds to TRBD1 (5 bases). With 4 bases removed from V and 7 bases from J, the gap between germline ends came to 14 bases. The germline gives CDR1 KGHSH, CDR2 LQKENI. The CDR3 covers 15 residues. This CDR3 is CASSLTDGQNSPLHF. The CDR3 DNA reads as TGTGCCAGCTCACTCACGGACGGACAAAATTCACCCCTCCACTTT.

V gene TRBV14 combines with J gene TRBJ2-3; D gene uncertain. CDR3 length: 13 residues. With 1 base removed from V and 7 bases from J, the gap between germline ends came to 9 bases. From germline, CDR1 is SGHDN and CDR2 FVKESK. For the CDR3, the DNA is TGTGCCAGCAGCCAAGGCCCGCGGCATACGCAGTATTTT. Its protein product is CASSQGPRHTQYF.

The CDR3 sequence: CASSPEGGQVWGEQYF. In nucleotides, the CDR3 is TGTGCCAGCAGCCCCGAGGGAGGACAAGTTTGGGGGGAGCAGTACTTC. The chain links TRBV7-2 to TRBJ2-7; weak D call: TRBD2 (6 bases). The V end lost 5 bases, the J end lost 7 bases, and 24 bases lay between the germline ends. CDR3 size: 16 residues. Germline V CDR1 and CDR2: SGHTA, FQGNSA. Looking up the rest from reference TRBV7-2 and TRBJ2-7 gives the full variable domain: GAGVSQSPSNKVTEKGKDVELRCDPISGHTALYWYRQSLGQGLEFLIYFQGNSAPDKSGLPSDRFSAERTGGSVSTLTIQRTQQEDSAVYLCASSPEGGQVWGEQYFGPGTRLTVT.

The rearrangement joins TRBV7-2 to TRBJ2-3, with D perhaps matching TRBD1 (5 bases). The CDR3 length is 13 residues. Deletions cut 4 bases from V and 6 bases from J, with 11 bases between. Germline V CDR1 and CDR2: SGHTA, FQGNSA. The CDR3 nucleotides read TGTGCCAGCAGCTCCCCGACAGCCGATACGCAGTATTTT. Translating gives CASSSPTADTQYF.

The chain uses TRBV7-3 and TRBJ2-1; 10 positions match TRBD2. The CDR3 runs to 16 residues. In germline, CDR1 is SGHTA, CDR2 FQGTGA. The V gene end was trimmed by 4 bases and the J gene end by 9 bases; junction bases not matched to a gene: 12. CDR3 sequence: CASSSRTSGDAGEQFF. CDR3 DNA: TGTGCCAGCAGCTCTCGGACTAGCGGAGACGCCGGTGAGCAGTTCTTC.

This clonotype appeared a few times. V is TRBV20-1 and J is TRBJ1-6; no reliable D call. There are 12 residues in the CDR3. Looked up from germline, CDR1 is DFQATT and CDR2 is SNEGSKA (reference sequence). Trimming pared 6 bases from V and 9 bases from J, leaving 12 bases between. Here the CDR3 reads CSAARGVSPLHF. CDR3 coding DNA: TGCAGTGCGGCTCGTGGGGTTTCACCCCTCCACTTT.

The chain couples TRBV3-1 to TRBJ2-1; D is unclear. The CDR3 consists of 18 residues. The V end was cut by 1 base, the J end by 4 bases, with 20 bases between. In germline, CDR1 is LGHDT, CDR2 YNNKEL (reference sequence). In DNA form, the CDR3 reads TGTGCCAGCAGCCAAGCTGCTACGATAGGCGCCTTTTACAATGAGCAGTTCTTC. This sequence encodes CASSQAATIGAFYNEQFF.

This clonotype was detected a few times. The chain combines TRBV28 with TRBJ2-1; 12 nucleotides match TRBD2. In germline, CDR1 is MDHEN, CDR2 SYDVKM. This CDR3 region has 19 residues. Trimming removed 1 base from V and 0 bases from J; junction bases left unmatched: 7. The CDR3 DNA reads TGTGCCAGCAGTTTATTCCCCTCGACTAGCGGGAGCTCCTACAATGAGCAGTTCTTC. It specifies CASSLFPSTSGSSYNEQFF.

The table lists this clonotype with a few counts. The chain employs TRBV10-3 and TRBJ2-3, with TRBD2 matching over 7 bases. Unmatched junction bases numbered 2, after V lost 5 bases and J lost 0 bases. From germline, CDR1 is ENHRY and CDR2 SYGVKD. There are 14 residues in the CDR3. This chain's CDR3 is CAISLAESTDTQYF. In nucleotides, the CDR3 is TGTGCCATCAGTCTAGCGGAGAGCACAGATACGCAGTATTTT.

The chain is built from TRBV15 and TRBJ1-5; maybe TRBD1 (6 bases). With 0 bases removed from V and 5 bases from J, the gap between germline ends came to 8 bases. This CDR3 contains 14 residues. Germline V gene sequence: CDR1 LNHNV, CDR2 YYDKDF (reference sequence). The CDR3 nucleotides are TGTGCCACCAGCAGAGATGCAGGGGATCAGCCCCAGCATTTT. Translation: CATSRDAGDQPQHF.

J is TRBJ1-2 and V is TRBV12-3 or TRBV12-4; D gene ambiguous. V lost 5 bases and J lost 2, with 9 bases in between. This CDR3 region has 13 residues. CDR3 in amino acids: CASSVPGNYGYTF. The CDR3 DNA is TGTGCCAGCAGTGTCCCAGGAAACTATGGCTACACCTTC.

This clonotype was counted only a few times. The chain links TRBV6-1 to TRBJ2-7; D possibly corresponds to TRBD1 (6 bases). The CDR3 has 14 amino acids. The V end lost 7 bases, the J end lost 2 bases, and 15 bases lay between the germline ends. CDR1 is MNHNS, CDR2 SASEGT, per germline. The CDR3 is CASTPTGYTYEQYF. The CDR3 DNA follows: TGTGCCAGCACCCCAACAGGGTATACCTACGAGCAGTACTTC.

The chain combines TRBV15 with TRBJ2-2; D gene unclear. Germline-derived CDR1 and CDR2 are LNHNV and YYDKDF (reference sequence). Trimming removed 1 base from V and 5 bases from J, with 5 bases in between. This CDR3 contains 13 residues. As DNA, the CDR3 is TGTGCCACCAGCAGAGCTGGGACCGGGGAGCTGTTTTTT. This sequence encodes CATSRAGTGELFF.

V usage is TRBV30 and J usage is TRBJ2-2; D is unresolved. This CDR3 comprises 12 residues. Trimming left V 2 bases short and J 8 bases short, with 9 bases between. Germline V gene data show CDR1 as GTSNPN and CDR2 as SVGIG (reference sequence). DNA for the CDR3: TGTGCCTGGAGTCTAGGCGTGGGGGAGCTGTTTTTT. It codes for CAWSLGVGELFF.

This sequence joins TRBV6-1 and TRBJ2-1; 8 nucleotides line up with TRBD2. Germline V gene data show CDR1 as MNHNS and CDR2 as SASEGT. The CDR3 consists of 14 residues. The trim removed 6 bases at V and 6 bases at J, leaving 7 bases unmatched. For the CDR3, the DNA is TGTGCCAGCAGCCAAGCGGGAGTTCGCAATGAGCAGTTCTTC. Protein product: CASSQAGVRNEQFF.

The chain has TRBV7-2 and TRBJ2-5, with 8 nucleotides matching TRBD2. Trimming removed 6 bases from V and 5 bases from J; junction bases left unmatched: 17. Germline lookup yields CDR1 SGHTA and CDR2 FQGNSA. The CDR3 extends over 17 amino acids. CDR3 region: CASRPTSGSSGWETQYF. Written as DNA, the CDR3 is TGTGCCAGCAGACCAACTAGCGGTTCCTCCGGGTGGGAGACCCAGTACTTC.

The chain recombines TRBV28 with TRBJ1-3, with D unresolved. CDR3 length: 12 residues. V was clipped by 8 bases and J by 6 bases, with 11 bases between them. CDR1 is MDHEN, CDR2 SYDVKM, per germline. The CDR3 nucleotides read TGTGCCAGCTTTAGTCTCGAAAACACCATATATTTT. Protein sequence: CASFSLENTIYF.

The gene calls are TRBV7-8 and TRBJ2-1; tentatively, D is TRBD2 (6 bases). Trimming removed 4 bases from V and 8 bases from J, with 21 bases in between. The CDR3 contains 16 residues. Per germline, CDR1 SGHVS and CDR2 FQNEAQ. CDR3 region: CASSSELATSGDEQFF. DNA for the CDR3: TGTGCCAGCAGCTCAGAATTAGCGACTAGTGGGGATGAGCAGTTCTTC.

This chain links TRBV18 with TRBJ1-2; no firm D call. Germline values: CDR1 KGHSH, CDR2 LQKENI. This CDR3 is built from 15 residues. V lost 1 base, J lost 0 bases, and 9 bases lay in between. CDR3 sequence (DNA): TGTGCCAGCTCACCACTGGAGGGAGCTAACTATGGCTACACCTTC. Translating it yields CASSPLEGANYGYTF.